These 24 T cell receptor beta chains came from one sample sequenced in a study of spatial heterogeneity in lung cancer (dated by TCRdb to the late 2010s). The time point label corresponds to: blood at routine non-recurrence follow-up after resection. Library creation used 5' RACE. For sequencing, a NextSeq 500 was employed. TCRdb reprocessing: public reads trimmed at Q25 with fastp, clones called with MiXCR, in-frame beta chains kept. Records with the same CDR3 protein are collapsed into one entry carrying the most frequent genes and DNA. This sample lists around 40,000 distinct CDR3 sequences; over 6.5% were detected once. The ten biggest clones cover 9.4% of the sample. The specimen was PBMCs, collected at follow-up. The receptor source for this set is a male donor with early-stage non-small cell lung cancer.

This clonotype was recorded many times. The gene calls are TRBV7-2 and TRBJ2-7, with TRBD2 matching 8 bases. Trimming removed 4 bases from V and 4 bases from J; junction bases left unmatched: 9. Looked up from germline, CDR1 is SGHTA and CDR2 is FQGNSA. The CDR3 totals 15 residues. CDR3 in amino acids: CASSSGSGGLYEQYF. The CDR3 DNA reads as TGTGCCAGCAGCTCAGGGAGCGGGGGCCTATACGAGCAGTACTTC. Full variable domain (remainder filled in from reference TRBV7-2 and TRBJ2-7): GAGVSQSPSNKVTEKGKDVELRCDPISGHTALYWYRQSLGQGLEFLIYFQGNSAPDKSGLPSDRFSAERTGGSVSTLTIQRTQQEDSAVYLCASSSGSGGLYEQYFGPGTRLTVT.

This clonotype was picked up many times. The chain recombines TRBV12-5 with TRBJ2-7; D unclear. Germline CDR1 is LGHNT and CDR2 is FRNRAP. Trimming shortened V by 6 bases and J by 1 base, and 7 bases separated the two germline ends. The CDR3 runs to 12 residues. The chain's CDR3 is CASGHLSYEQYF. CDR3 coding DNA: TGTGCTAGTGGCCACTTGTCCTACGAGCAGTACTTC.

Comments on this clonotype: This CDR3 fails to terminate in the conserved phenylalanine or tryptophan, so it likely reflects a read error. This chain joins TRBV6-5 and TRBJ2-7, with TRBD2 as a possible D gene (6 bases). The CDR3 covers 14 residues. Germline CDR1 MNHEY, CDR2 SVGAGI. Trimming cost V 2 bases and J 0 bases, with 8 bases left between them. The DNA for the CDR3 is TGTGCCAGCAGTTACGGGGGGAACTCCTACGAGCAGTACCTC. Protein: CASSYGGNSYEQYL.

Many counts were recorded for this clonotype. The V gene is TRBV2, the J gene TRBJ2-4, with D possibly being TRBD1 (6 bases). This CDR3 has 13 amino acids. Germline V gene sequence: CDR1 SNHLY, CDR2 FYNNEI. Trimming took off 1 base at V and 11 bases at J, with 12 bases between the two ends. DNA for the CDR3: TGTGCCAGCAGTGAAGTTATGGGGGCCGTTCAGTACTTC. Translated: CASSEVMGAVQYF.

This clonotype was detected many times. The gene calls are TRBV7-6 and TRBJ1-3; the D is unclear. CDR1 is SGHVS and CDR2 is FNYEAQ in the germline V gene. V was trimmed by 1 base and J by 4 bases, leaving 2 bases between them. CDR3 length equals 12 residues. The CDR3 DNA sequence: TGTGCCAGCAGCTTAGGGGGAAACACCATATATTTT. Protein sequence: CASSLGGNTIYF.

This clonotype was counted ten times or more. The rearrangement uses TRBV7-6 and TRBJ2-7; D uncertain. V was pared by 1 base and J by 5 bases, with 15 bases between. The CDR3 has 15 residues. The germline CDR1 and CDR2 sequences are SGHVS and FNYEAQ. CDR3 in DNA: TGTGCCAGCAGCTTAGAACCTGCAGGTTTGCACGAGCAGTACTTC. Its translation: CASSLEPAGLHEQYF.

Concerning this clonotype: Given a much more abundant clone one base away, this may be a read error. The final CDR3 position lacks the conserved phenylalanine or tryptophan, pointing to a likely read error. This rearrangement joins TRBV7-8 to TRBJ2-7; D is uncertain. Germline V gene sequence: CDR1 SGHVS, CDR2 FQNEAQ. The CDR3 runs to 10 residues. With 8 bases removed from V and 4 bases from J, the gap between germline ends came to 6 bases. CDR3 residues: CASALYEQYS. CDR3 in DNA: TGTGCCAGCGCCCTTTACGAGCAGTACTCC.

This clonotype was seen at least ten times. The J gene is TRBJ2-1, the V gene TRBV10-3; D is perhaps TRBD2 (5 bases). CDR1 is ENHRY and CDR2 is SYGVKD in the germline V gene. The germline V and J ends were trimmed by 0 bases and 10 bases, with 13 bases remaining between them. The length of the CDR3 is 14 residues. CDR3 in amino acids: CAISESRRTEEQFF. The CDR3 region has the DNA TGTGCCATCAGTGAGTCTAGGAGGACGGAGGAGCAGTTCTTC.

There are many counts of this clonotype. The chain combines TRBV27 with TRBJ2-7; D assignment may be TRBD1 or TRBD2 (5 bases each). This CDR3 comprises 14 residues. Trimming cost V 5 bases and J 1 base, with 12 bases left between them. Germline V gene data show CDR1 as MNHEY and CDR2 as SMNVEV (reference sequence). CDR3 nucleotide sequence: TGTGCCAGCAGTAAGGGACCTCTTTCCTACGAGCAGTACTTC. Its protein is CASSKGPLSYEQYF.

The J gene is TRBJ1-1, the V gene TRBV12-3 or TRBV12-4; no definite D call. CDR3 length: 12 residues. Trimming took 6 bases from V and 4 from J, leaving 9 bases between them. CDR3 nucleotides: TGTGCCAGCAGCCCGTGGCTCACTGAAGCTTTCTTT. Amino acid sequence: CASSPWLTEAFF.

This clonotype was recorded a few times. The gene calls are TRBV11-2 and TRBJ2-1, with 13 bases aligning to TRBD2. This CDR3 spans 16 amino acids. V lost 3 bases, J lost 6 bases, and 5 bases stayed unmatched. The V gene's germline CDR1 is SGHAT and CDR2 FQNNGV. CDR3 in amino acids: CASSFAGTSGVNEQFF. The DNA of the CDR3 is TGTGCCAGCAGCTTCGCCGGGACTAGCGGGGTCAATGAGCAGTTCTTC.

The sample holds many counts of this clonotype. In nucleotides, the CDR3 is TGCGCCAGCAGCTTAGACACCTCTGGAAACACCATATATTTT. Translating gives CASSLDTSGNTIYF. The V call is TRBV5-1, the J call TRBJ1-3; no clear D gene. CDR3 length equals 14 residues. Germline V gene lookup returns CDR1 SGHRS and CDR2 YFSETQ. V lost 2 bases and J lost 0, with 6 bases in between.

V and J are TRBV2 and TRBJ2-5; unclear D gene. This CDR3 spans 12 amino acids. Trimming stripped 3 bases from V and 4 bases from J, with 6 bases between. Germline CDR1 SNHLY, CDR2 FYNNEI. CDR3 loop: CASSDRRETQYF. CDR3 sequence (DNA): TGTGCCAGCAGTGACAGGAGAGAGACCCAGTACTTC.

This clonotype was counted at least ten times. The genes are TRBV19 and TRBJ1-2; 10 bases are a match to TRBD1. This CDR3 spans 13 amino acids. Germline lookup yields CDR1 LNHDA and CDR2 SQIVND (reference sequence). Trimming cost V 10 bases and J 7 bases; bases outside gene matches: 9. The CDR3 region has the DNA TGTGCCATTGCACTCGGGACAGGGGCTGGCTACACCTTC. Amino acids: CAIALGTGAGYTF.

In the case of this clonotype: A read error may explain this, as a much larger clone is one base away. The chain joins TRBV2 to TRBJ1-1; no firm D call. This CDR3 contains 14 residues. Germline V lookup: CDR1 SNHLY, CDR2 FYNNEI. V lost 6 bases to trimming and J lost 3 bases, with 14 bases between them. This CDR3 reads CASRKQREHTEAFF. The CDR3 nucleotides read TGTGCCAGCAGAAAACAGCGGGAACACACTGAAGCTTTCTTT.

The sample holds many counts of this clonotype. V gene TRBV20-1 combines with J gene TRBJ1-6; D gene ambiguous. V was shortened by 0 bases and J by 6 bases, with 9 bases between the two germline ends. The CDR3 extends over 14 amino acids. The germline CDR1 and CDR2 sequences are DFQATT and SNEGSKA (reference sequence). The CDR3 is CSAREDMFNSPLHF. CDR3 nucleotides: TGCAGTGCTAGAGAAGACATGTTTAATTCACCCCTCCACTTT.

This clonotype was counted ten times or more. This sequence joins TRBV9 and TRBJ2-1; weak D call: TRBD2 (5 bases). Germline V CDR1 and CDR2: SGDLS, YYNGEE. The CDR3 is 15 residues long. Between the trimmed V and J ends, which lost 0 bases and 7 bases, there was a span of 14 bases. In DNA, the CDR3 is TGTGCCAGCAGCGTAGTGGGTAGCGCGAGAAATGAGCAGTTCTTC. Residues: CASSVVGSARNEQFF.

Many counts were recorded for this clonotype. The chain has TRBV29-1 and TRBJ2-5; the D is unclear. Trimming removed 4 bases at V and 1 base at J, with 7 bases between. This CDR3 comprises 12 residues. Germline CDR1 and CDR2: SQVTM and ANQGSEA. CDR3 in amino acids: CSVVQTQETQYF. CDR3 DNA sequence: TGCAGCGTTGTACAGACCCAAGAGACCCAGTACTTC.

In this sample, this clonotype turned up many times. The J gene is TRBJ2-1, the V gene TRBV7-6, with 11 positions matching TRBD2. CDR1 and CDR2 (germline): SGHVS, FNYEAQ. Germline trimming cut 1 base from V and 0 bases from J; bases unmatched to any gene: 8. The CDR3 sequence is 19 residues long. CDR3 region: CASSLVASGGKSSYNEQFF. As DNA, the CDR3 is TGTGCCAGCAGCTTAGTCGCTAGCGGGGGGAAAAGCTCCTACAATGAGCAGTTCTTC.

This sequence joins TRBV7-6 and TRBJ1-1; 7 bases line up with TRBD1. Germline V gene lookup returns CDR1 SGHVS and CDR2 FNYEAQ. The length of the CDR3 is 15 residues. J was trimmed by 1 base and V by 5 bases; bases with no gene match: 7. CDR3 coding DNA: TGTGCCAGCAGCCTGTCTGAGGGGGCGAACACTGAAGCTTTCTTT. Its translation: CASSLSEGANTEAFF.

In this sample, this clonotype turned up many times. The chain is built from TRBV11-2 and TRBJ2-2; no reliable D call. CDR1 is SGHAT, CDR2 FQNNGV, per germline. Trimming left V 4 bases short and J 1 base short, with 10 bases between. The CDR3 sequence is 15 residues long. DNA of the CDR3: TGTGCCAGCAGCTCCATCCAACAGAACACCGGGGAGCTGTTTTTT. Translation gives CASSSIQQNTGELFF. Together with reference TRBV11-2 and TRBJ2-2, the CDR3 gives the full variable domain: EAGVAQSPRYKIIEKRQSVAFWCNPISGHATLYWYQQILGQGPKLLIQFQNNGVVDDSQLPKDRFSAERLKGVDSTLKIQPAKLEDSAVYLCASSSIQQNTGELFFGEGSRLTVL.

Many counts were recorded for this clonotype. The J gene is TRBJ1-3, the V gene TRBV7-2; D unclear. The CDR3 is made up of 15 amino acids. From germline, CDR1 is SGHTA and CDR2 FQGNSA. Trimming shortened V by 3 bases and J by 7 bases, and 16 bases separated the two germline ends. The chain's CDR3 is CASSLGSGGGNTIYF. CDR3 sequence (DNA): TGTGCCAGCAGCTTGGGGTCAGGAGGAGGCAACACCATATATTTT.

There are many counts of this clonotype. CDR3 loop: CASSPLNTRGPNTGELFF. In nucleotides, the CDR3 is TGTGCCAGCAGTCCGCTCAATACCAGGGGTCCGAACACCGGGGAGCTGTTTTTT. V and J are TRBV27 and TRBJ2-2; D perhaps matches TRBD1 (6 bases). The CDR3 has 18 amino acids. Trimming removed 5 bases at V and 0 bases at J, with 19 bases between. From germline, CDR1 is MNHEY and CDR2 SMNVEV (reference sequence).

This clonotype came up many times. The J gene is TRBJ1-5, the V gene TRBV7-8; possible D gene TRBD1, 5 bases. Per germline, CDR1 SGHVS and CDR2 FQNEAQ. CDR3 size: 16 residues. V gave up 5 bases and J gave up 4 bases, with 18 bases separating them. The CDR3 DNA sequence: TGTGCCAGCAGCGCCCTGATGGGGCAGGTTAATCAGCCCCAGCATTTT. Protein sequence: CASSALMGQVNQPQHF.